This is a list of T cell receptor beta chains from one sample in a study of post-analysis software for immune sequencing data. Each CDR3 protein gets one entry after TCRdb re-called the PCR reads with MiXCR. This sample has 700,000 to 900,000 distinct CDR3 sequences; 46% occur once, and the top ten carry approximately 5%. The sample taken for sequencing was blood. These receptors were taken from a girl between 5 and 17 years old with multiple sclerosis. CDR3s leave out the opening cysteine and the closing phenylalanine or tryptophan. The D gene is left open where the match is weak.

v_call d_call cdr3_length cdr3_aa
TRBV29-1 TRBD2 12 SLIAGPSYNEQF
TRBV5-5 . 12 ASSAPTPSYEQY
TRBV7-2 TRBD1 13 ASSDRAGGSYEQY
TRBV7-6 . 13 ASSLLGSTSYEQY
TRBV4-3 TRBD1 14 ASSQSTGTGAYEQY
TRBV28 TRBD1 11 ASSSHRGPGYT
TRBV24-1 . 13 ATTRARGTTDTQY
TRBV12-3/TRBV12-4 . 14 ASTSEGHLSHNEQF
TRBV4-2 . 13 ASKPGFRGTDTQY
TRBV12-3/TRBV12-4 . 9 ASSAFTEQY
TRBV6-5 . 12 ASSYSFPPYEQY
TRBV29-1 TRBD1 10 SVGPGGYEQY
TRBV20-1 . 11 SASELAPPEQY
TRBV6-1 TRBD1 12 ASRTTGEHTEAF
TRBV6-1 . 10 AGTRDSYEQY
TRBV12-3/TRBV12-4 . 11 ASRPDRSYEQY
TRBV10-3 . 11 ANRDSPTDTQY
TRBV24-1 TRBD2 12 ATSGRGPYNEQY
TRBV10-3 TRBD1 12 AISTGTGWYEQY
TRBV10-3 TRBD1 14 AISDPDRAASYEQY
TRBV7-9 . 14 ASSPSGLASTYEQY
TRBV7-7 TRBD1 13 ASSRDRTKQETQY
TRBV5-4 . 13 ASSPIPGSSYEQY
TRBV24-1 . 13 ATSDSGQIQETQY
TRBV28 . 13 ASSSLAFSYNEQF
TRBV29-1 . 9 SVGSTYEQY
TRBV7-2 . 12 ASGGTDVLYEQY
TRBV9 . 12 ASSPVADRDTQY
TRBV6-1 TRBD1 13 ASSVRDRGDYEQY
TRBV7-3 . 11 ASRAPGTETQY
TRBV11-2 . 11 ASTRGSYNEQF
TRBV19 . 14 ASSTLPGRTDYGYT
TRBV7-6 . 9 ASSSTSEQF
TRBV6-1 TRBD1 13 ASSELQGGGQPQH
TRBV7-6 TRBD2 14 ASSLAPGGRSETQY
TRBV30 . 9 AWSVGTGYT
TRBV12-3/TRBV12-4 . 12 ASSKGTSTDTQY
TRBV20-1 . 12 SARRALLDYEQY
TRBV20-1 . 9 SAGRGETQY
TRBV10-3 . 11 AISGRTDYGYT
TRBV20-1 TRBD2 12 SARDGLAGGEQY
TRBV24-1 . 13 ATSDGDPHNRPQH
TRBV6-6 TRBD2 12 ASSYSLAGGEQY
TRBV9 . 12 ASSVDLGAYEQY
TRBV6-5 TRBD2 12 ASSQRTSSYEQY
TRBV12-3/TRBV12-4 . 12 ASSLGKDNSPLH